This TCR beta chain is from a study of T cell responses to AZD1222 COVID-19 vaccine. Study-wide results and caveats: Regions 160-218 and 743-854 held dominance among vaccine-associated CD4 TCRs, which spanned spike. Among the donors, most were white British and more were female, and clonal diversity was possibly underestimated. Without day 14 samples, only post-peak T cell repertoires were studied.

The germline V gene encodes CDR1 MNHEY and CDR2 SVGAGI. The CDR3 runs to 13 residues. V was pared by 6 bases and J by 4 bases, with 3 bases of the junction left unmatched. Libraries were prepared by immunoSEQ multiplex PCR; TCRdb keeps only in-frame clonotypes and omits some of them. The profile shows approximately 130,000 clones, about 86% of them singletons. This clone was seen only once. What it binds is not known. The sample holds other DNA sequences that translate to the same CDR3. Sequencing used peripheral blood, obtained 28 days after the second AZD1222 dose. V gene TRBV6-5 combines with J gene TRBJ1-1; TRBD1 matches 9 bases. The sequence was obtained from an adult who received the AZD1222 COVID-19 vaccine. The DNA for the CDR3 is TGTGCCAGCAGCTACAGGGGGCCCACTGAAGCTTTCTTT. Its translation: CASSYRGPTEAFF.